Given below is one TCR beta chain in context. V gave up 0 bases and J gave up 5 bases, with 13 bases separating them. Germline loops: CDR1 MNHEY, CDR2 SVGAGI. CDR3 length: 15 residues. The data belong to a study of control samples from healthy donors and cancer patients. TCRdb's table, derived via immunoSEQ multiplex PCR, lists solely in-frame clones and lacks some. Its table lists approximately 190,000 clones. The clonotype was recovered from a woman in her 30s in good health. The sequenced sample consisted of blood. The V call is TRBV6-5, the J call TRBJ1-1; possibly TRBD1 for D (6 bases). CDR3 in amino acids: CASSYSSAGATEAFF. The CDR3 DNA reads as TGTGCCAGCAGTTACTCGAGTGCAGGGGCTACTGAAGCTTTCTTT.